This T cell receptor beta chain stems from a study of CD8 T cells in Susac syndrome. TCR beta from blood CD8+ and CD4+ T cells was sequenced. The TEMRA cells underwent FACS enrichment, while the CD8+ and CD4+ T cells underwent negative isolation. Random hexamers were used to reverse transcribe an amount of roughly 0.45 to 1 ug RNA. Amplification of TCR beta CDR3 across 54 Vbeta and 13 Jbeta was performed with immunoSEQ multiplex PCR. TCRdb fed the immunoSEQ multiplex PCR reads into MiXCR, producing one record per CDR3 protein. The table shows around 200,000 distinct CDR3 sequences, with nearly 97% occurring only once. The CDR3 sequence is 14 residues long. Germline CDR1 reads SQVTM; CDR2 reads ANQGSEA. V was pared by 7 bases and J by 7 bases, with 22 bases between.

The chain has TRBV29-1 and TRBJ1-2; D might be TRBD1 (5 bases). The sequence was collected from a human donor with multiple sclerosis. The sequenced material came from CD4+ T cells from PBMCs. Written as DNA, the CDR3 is TGCAGCGGGTCTAGTGGGGGGGGATCATCTGGCTACACCTTC. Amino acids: CSGSSGGGSSGYTF.